The rows below give T cell receptor beta chains drawn from one sample of a study of T cell repertoires in cytomegalovirus infection. For these TCRs, the target antigens are not known. One entry per CDR3 protein, called by TCRdb with MiXCR from the reads. The sample yields around 120,000 distinct CDR3 sequences, roughly a quarter seen once. Sequences were obtained from PBMCs, sequenced either directly or after in vitro stimulation (not recorded which). These TCRs come from a human donor in good health (CMV status not recorded). Some clones in this sample may be carry-over from other donors' samples. Both conserved end residues are part of each CDR3. D genes are given only for firm matches. Size is stated for part of the rows, as once, few or many counts, or as a class when the clone is expanded.

>TRBV12-3/TRBV12-4|-|-|TRBJ1-5
CASTLTLRAGGNQPQHF
TGTGCCAGCACTCTGACCCTGAGGGCAGGGGGCAATCAGCCCCAGCATTTT
>TRBV5-5|-|-|TRBJ1-1
CASSLFEWGNTEAFF
TGTGCCAGCAGCTTGTTCGAATGGGGGAACACTGAAGCTTTCTTT
>TRBV5-1|-|-|TRBJ1-1
CASRRQQGGDTEAFF
TGCGCCAGCAGACGCCAACAGGGTGGGGACACTGAAGCTTTCTTT
>TRBV3-1|-|few|TRBJ1-2
CASSQADANYGYTF
TGTGCCAGCAGCCAAGCAGACGCTAACTATGGCTACACCTTC
>TRBV6-8|-|few|TRBJ2-7
CASSRVSGIGYEQYF
TGTGCCAGCAGCCGAGTTAGCGGCATAGGCTACGAGCAGTACTTC
>TRBV19|-|-|TRBJ2-3
CASREGGTDTDTQYF
TGTGCCTCCAGAGAAGGCGGGACCGACACAGATACGCAGTATTTT
>TRBV27|-|-|TRBJ1-2
CASSLTGRGYTF
TGTGCCAGCAGTTTAACAGGGAGGGGCTACACCTTC
>TRBV7-2|-|many|TRBJ2-7
CASSLRRAQSSYEQYF
TGTGCCAGCAGCTTGAGAAGGGCCCAAAGCTCCTACGAGCAGTACTTC
>TRBV7-9|-|-|TRBJ2-1
CASSALAGTEQFF
TGTGCCAGCAGCGCTCTGGCGGGGACTGAGCAGTTCTTC
>TRBV14|-|-|TRBJ2-2
CASSPGLYSTGELFF
TGTGCCAGCAGCCCCGGACTTTACAGCACCGGGGAGCTGTTTTTT
>TRBV7-8|-|many|TRBJ1-5
CASSPRTEGLGNQPQHF
TGTGCCAGCAGCCCAAGGACGGAGGGTTTGGGCAATCAGCCCCAGCATTTT
>TRBV24-1|TRBD2|few|TRBJ2-1
CATSDFGTSGRGEQFF
TGTGCCACCAGTGACTTCGGGACTAGCGGGAGAGGTGAGCAGTTCTTC
>TRBV28|TRBD2|-|TRBJ2-1
CASSYSGRDNEQFF
TGTGCCAGCAGTTACAGCGGGAGGGACAATGAGCAGTTCTTC
>TRBV27|-|many|TRBJ1-6
CASSFYSYNSPLHF
TGTGCCAGCAGTTTTTACTCCTATAATTCACCCCTCCACTTT
>TRBV28|TRBD1|many|TRBJ2-4
CASSPEGQGAKNIQYF
TGTGCCAGCAGTCCCGAGGGACAGGGAGCCAAAAACATTCAGTACTTC
>TRBV5-6|TRBD1|few|TRBJ1-2
CASSSDRVIYGYTF
TGTGCCAGCAGCTCAGACAGGGTGATCTATGGCTACACCTTC
>TRBV2|-|-|TRBJ1-3
CASSPPGTAGNTIYF
TGTGCCAGCAGCCCCCCCGGGACGGCTGGAAACACCATATATTTT
>TRBV7-2|TRBD2|many|TRBJ2-3
CASSLIAGAGDTQYF
TGTGCCAGCAGCTTAATAGCGGGAGCTGGAGATACGCAGTATTTT
>TRBV30|-|few|TRBJ1-1
CAWSHEDRNTEAFF
TGTGCCTGGAGTCACGAGGACAGGAACACTGAAGCTTTCTTT
>TRBV15|TRBD2|-|TRBJ2-4
CATREAGEAKNIQYF
TGTGCCACCAGAGAAGCGGGAGAAGCCAAAAACATTCAGTACTTC
>TRBV25-1|-|few|TRBJ1-1
CASSERGGGTEAFF
TGTGCCAGCAGTGAAAGGGGCGGGGGCACTGAAGCTTTCTTT
>TRBV11-3|-|-|TRBJ2-3
CASSPTPYWDSPSGAQYF
TGTGCCAGCAGCCCAACACCGTATTGGGACTCGCCCTCCGGGGCGCAGTATTTT
>TRBV4-3|TRBD1|-|TRBJ2-5
CASSQDRGTQYF
TGCGCCAGCAGCCAGGACAGGGGGACCCAGTACTTC
>TRBV19|-|few|TRBJ2-2
CASSIFGTTNTGELFF
TGTGCCAGTAGTATCTTCGGGACAACGAACACCGGGGAGCTGTTTTTT
>TRBV28|-|few|TRBJ2-3
CASGDTQYF
TGTGCCAGCGGGGATACGCAGTATTTT
>TRBV20-1|TRBD2|-|TRBJ2-3
CSARAGTSGRGSTDTQYF
TGCAGTGCTAGAGCCGGGACTAGCGGGAGAGGGAGCACAGATACGCAGTATTTT
>TRBV19|-|-|TRBJ1-1
CASNEGQHNTEAFF
TGTGCCAGTAACGAAGGACAGCATAACACTGAAGCTTTCTTT
>TRBV7-8|-|-|TRBJ2-3
CASSFESTDTQYF
TGTGCCAGCAGCTTCGAGTCAACAGATACGCAGTATTTT
>TRBV4-2|TRBD1|-|TRBJ1-6
CASSPLDRVSPLHF
TGTGCCAGCAGCCCGCTGGACAGGGTGTCACCCCTCCACTTT
>TRBV19|-|-|TRBJ1-1
CASSLRGWTEAFF
TGTGCCAGCTCCCTTAGGGGATGGACTGAAGCTTTCTTT
>TRBV20-1|-|-|TRBJ1-2
CSARDRRSLYGYTF
TGCAGTGCTAGAGATCGGCGGAGTCTCTATGGCTACACCTTC
>TRBV29-1|TRBD2|few|TRBJ2-1
CSVDPGLEQFF
TGCAGCGTGGATCCGGGACTAGAGCAGTTCTTC
>TRBV7-8|-|once|TRBJ2-1
CASSLGFRLLLKGVNEQFF
TGTGCCAGCAGCTTAGGATTTCGACTCTTACTTAAGGGGGTCAATGAGCAGTTCTTC
>TRBV6-2/TRBV6-3|TRBD2|-|TRBJ2-3
CASSYRNRLAGGTDTQYF
TGTGCCAGCAGTTACCGGAACCGACTAGCGGGTGGGACAGACACGCAGTATTTT
>TRBV11-2|TRBD1|few|TRBJ1-1
CASSPTGGGTEAFF
TGTGCCAGCAGCCCGACAGGGGGGGGGACTGAAGCTTTCTTT
>TRBV29-1|-|-|TRBJ2-5
CSAGEGPETQYF
TGCAGCGCCGGAGAGGGTCCTGAGACCCAGTACTTC
>TRBV19|TRBD1|-|TRBJ2-7
CASSSGQGYEQYF
TGTGCCAGTAGTTCCGGACAGGGGTACGAGCAGTACTTC
>TRBV7-2|-|many|TRBJ1-5
CASSLLAIGGNQPQHF
TGTGCCAGCAGCTTACTCGCCATTGGGGGCAATCAGCCCCAGCATTTT
>TRBV9|-|few|TRBJ2-7
CASSVNLGWGEQYF
TGTGCCAGCAGCGTAAATCTGGGCTGGGGCGAGCAGTACTTC
>TRBV7-2|-|many|TRBJ2-5
CASSLSLGEPNKETQYF
TGTGCCAGCAGCTTATCTCTGGGGGAGCCTAATAAAGAGACCCAGTACTTC
>TRBV6-1|-|many|TRBJ1-2
CASSENRGGNYGYTF
TGTGCCAGCAGTGAAAATAGGGGGGGCAACTATGGCTACACCTTC
>TRBV5-4|-|-|TRBJ2-2
CASSSRTRLNGELFF
TGTGCCAGCAGCTCCCGGACCCGGTTGAATGGGGAGCTGTTTTTT